These 4 T cell receptor beta chains were sequenced from one sample in a study of T cells in localized non-small cell lung cancer. Assay used: immunoSEQ multiplex PCR; TCRdb lists only in-frame clones, some missing. The table has 1,500 to 2,000 clones, about 24% seen once; the top ten hold 9.8%. The input for sequencing was lung tumor tissue, taken before any cancer treatment. Receptors originate from a male donor aged 60 or older with stage II squamous cell lung carcinoma.

This clone was detected a few times. The V gene is TRBV5-1, the J gene TRBJ2-1; 9 bases fit TRBD2. J lost 5 bases, V lost 2 bases, and 5 bases had no gene match. Looked up from germline, CDR1 is SGHRS and CDR2 is YFSETQ. There are 15 residues in the CDR3. The CDR3 region is CASSFLAGQDNEQFF. CDR3 sequence (DNA): TGCGCCAGCAGCTTCCTAGCGGGGCAGGACAATGAGCAGTTCTTC.

The rearrangement joins TRBV11-3 to TRBJ1-2; D is unresolved. Trimming shortened V by 5 bases and J by 5 bases, and 15 bases separated the two germline ends. Germline V gene lookup returns CDR1 SGHNT and CDR2 YENEEA. The CDR3 has 14 amino acids. The CDR3 DNA sequence: TGTGCCAGCAGCCTGAGGGTCGAGTCTTATGGCTACACCTTC. Its translation is CASSLRVESYGYTF.

This clone was detected only a few times. The chain recombines TRBV11-3 with TRBJ1-1; TRBD1 is a possible D gene (6 bases). The CDR3 spans 16 residues. CDR1 and CDR2 from the germline V gene are SGHNT and YENEEA. V was shortened by 6 bases and J by 5 bases, with 22 bases between the two germline ends. CDR3 loop: CASSLGAEGGRTEAFF. CDR3 bases: TGTGCCAGCAGTCTAGGCGCCGAAGGGGGGCGAACTGAAGCTTTCTTT.

This rearrangement joins TRBV28 to TRBJ1-1, with a tentative D call TRBD1 (6 bases). CDR3 length: 14 residues. Germline V gene sequence: CDR1 MDHEN, CDR2 SYDVKM. V was shortened by 2 bases and J by 7 bases, with 14 bases between the two germline ends. The CDR3 spells CASSLIQGFNEAFF. In nucleotides, the CDR3 is TGTGCCAGCAGTTTAATACAGGGTTTCAATGAAGCTTTCTTT.